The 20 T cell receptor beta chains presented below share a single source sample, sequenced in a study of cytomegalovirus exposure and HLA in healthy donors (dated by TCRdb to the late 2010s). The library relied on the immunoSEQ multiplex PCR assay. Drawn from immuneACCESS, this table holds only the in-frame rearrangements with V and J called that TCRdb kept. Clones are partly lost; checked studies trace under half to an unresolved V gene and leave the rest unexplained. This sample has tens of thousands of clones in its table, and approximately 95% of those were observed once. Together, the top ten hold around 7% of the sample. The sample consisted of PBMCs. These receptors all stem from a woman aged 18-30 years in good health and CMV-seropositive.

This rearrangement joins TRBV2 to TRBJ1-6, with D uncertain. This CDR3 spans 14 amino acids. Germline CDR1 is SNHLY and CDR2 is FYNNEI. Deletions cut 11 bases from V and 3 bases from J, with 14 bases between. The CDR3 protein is CAGRGFIYNSPLHF. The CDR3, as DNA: TGTGCCGGCCGGGGATTTATCTATAATTCACCCCTCCACTTT.

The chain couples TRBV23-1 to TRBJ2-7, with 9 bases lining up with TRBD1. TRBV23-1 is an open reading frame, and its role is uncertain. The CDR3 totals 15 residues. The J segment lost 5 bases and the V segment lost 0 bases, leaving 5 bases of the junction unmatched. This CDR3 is CASSQSGTGNNEQYF. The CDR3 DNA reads TGCGCCAGCAGTCAATCCGGGACAGGGAACAACGAGCAGTACTTC.

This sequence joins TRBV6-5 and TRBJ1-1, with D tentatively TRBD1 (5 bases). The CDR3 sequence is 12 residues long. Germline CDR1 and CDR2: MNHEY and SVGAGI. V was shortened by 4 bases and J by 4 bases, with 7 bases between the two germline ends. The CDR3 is CASSSGATEAFF. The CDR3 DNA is TGTGCCAGCAGTTCTGGGGCCACTGAAGCTTTCTTT.

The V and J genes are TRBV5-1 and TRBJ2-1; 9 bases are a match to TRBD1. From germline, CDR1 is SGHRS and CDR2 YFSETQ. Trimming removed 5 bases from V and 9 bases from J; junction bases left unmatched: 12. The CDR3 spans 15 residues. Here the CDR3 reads CASSLGPRDRAEQFF. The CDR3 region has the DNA TGCGCCAGCAGTCTTGGGCCTCGGGACAGGGCTGAGCAGTTCTTC.

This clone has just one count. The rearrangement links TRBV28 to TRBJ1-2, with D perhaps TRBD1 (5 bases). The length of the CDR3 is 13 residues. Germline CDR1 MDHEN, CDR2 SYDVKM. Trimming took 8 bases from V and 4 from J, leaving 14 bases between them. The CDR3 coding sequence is TGTGCCAGCGGGGGGAGGGGTGTCTATGGCTACACCTTC. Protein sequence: CASGGRGVYGYTF.

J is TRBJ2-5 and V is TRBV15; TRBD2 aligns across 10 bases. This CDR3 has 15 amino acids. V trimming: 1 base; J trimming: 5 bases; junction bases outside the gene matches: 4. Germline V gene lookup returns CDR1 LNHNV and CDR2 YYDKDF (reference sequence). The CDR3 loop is CATSRGRGLAETQYF. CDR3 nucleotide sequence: TGTGCCACCAGCAGAGGACGGGGACTAGCGGAGACCCAGTACTTC.

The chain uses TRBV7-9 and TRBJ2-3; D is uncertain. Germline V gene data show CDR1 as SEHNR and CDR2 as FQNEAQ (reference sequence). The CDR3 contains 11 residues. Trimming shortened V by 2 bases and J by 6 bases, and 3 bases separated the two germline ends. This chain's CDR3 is CASSLPDTQYF. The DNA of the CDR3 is TGTGCCAGCAGCTTACCGGATACGCAGTATTTT.

CDR3: CAWSGRGTEAFF. The DNA for the CDR3 is TGTGCCTGGAGTGGGCGGGGCACTGAAGCTTTCTTT. This chain uses TRBV30 with TRBJ1-1; D uncertain. Germline V CDR1 and CDR2: GTSNPN, SVGIG (reference sequence). V was shortened by 1 base and J by 4 bases, with 7 bases between the two germline ends. The CDR3 covers 12 residues.

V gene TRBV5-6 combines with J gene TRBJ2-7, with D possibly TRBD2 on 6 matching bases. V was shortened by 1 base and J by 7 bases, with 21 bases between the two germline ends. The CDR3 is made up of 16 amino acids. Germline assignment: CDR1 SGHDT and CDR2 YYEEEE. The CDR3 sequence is CASSLITSSGGREQYF. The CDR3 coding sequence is TGTGCCAGCAGCTTGATCACTAGCTCCGGAGGTAGGGAGCAGTACTTC.

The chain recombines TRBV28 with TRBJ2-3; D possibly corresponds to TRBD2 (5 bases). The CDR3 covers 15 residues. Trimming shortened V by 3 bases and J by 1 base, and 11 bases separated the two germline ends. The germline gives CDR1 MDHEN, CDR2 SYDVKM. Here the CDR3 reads CASSLGSFGTDTQYF. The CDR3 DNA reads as TGTGCCAGCAGTTTGGGGAGCTTTGGCACAGATACGCAGTATTTT.

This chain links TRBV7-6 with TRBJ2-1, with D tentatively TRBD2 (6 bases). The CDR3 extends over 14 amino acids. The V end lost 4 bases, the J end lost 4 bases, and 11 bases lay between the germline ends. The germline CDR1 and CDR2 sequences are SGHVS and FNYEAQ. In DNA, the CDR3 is TGTGCCAGCAGCTCGGGGACTGATTACAATGAGCAGTTCTTC. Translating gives CASSSGTDYNEQFF. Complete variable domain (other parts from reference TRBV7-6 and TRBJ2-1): GAGVSQSPRYKVTKRGQDVALRCDPISGHVSLYWYRQALGQGPEFLTYFNYEAQQDKSGLPNDRFSAERPEGSISTLTIQRTEQRDSAMYRCASSSGTDYNEQFFGPGTRLTVL.

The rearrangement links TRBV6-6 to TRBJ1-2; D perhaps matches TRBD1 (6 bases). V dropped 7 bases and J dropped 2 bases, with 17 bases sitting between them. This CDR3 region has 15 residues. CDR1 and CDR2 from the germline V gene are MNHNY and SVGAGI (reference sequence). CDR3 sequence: CASNPSGTGNYGYTF. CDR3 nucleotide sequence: TGTGCCAGCAATCCCTCTGGAACAGGGAACTATGGCTACACCTTC.

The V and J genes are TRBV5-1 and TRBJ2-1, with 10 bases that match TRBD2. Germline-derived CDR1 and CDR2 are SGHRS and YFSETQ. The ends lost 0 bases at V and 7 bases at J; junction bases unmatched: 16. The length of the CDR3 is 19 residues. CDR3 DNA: TGCGCCAGCAGCTTGGTGGGGAAGCCTAGCGGGAGCGGAGAAAATGAGCAGTTCTTC. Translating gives CASSLVGKPSGSGENEQFF.

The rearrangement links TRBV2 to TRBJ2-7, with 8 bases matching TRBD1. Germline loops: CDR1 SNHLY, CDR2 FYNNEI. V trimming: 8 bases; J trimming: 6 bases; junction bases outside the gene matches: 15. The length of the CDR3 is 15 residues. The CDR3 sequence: CASCNLRTGSGEQYF. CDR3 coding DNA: TGTGCCAGCTGTAACTTAAGGACAGGGAGTGGCGAGCAGTACTTC. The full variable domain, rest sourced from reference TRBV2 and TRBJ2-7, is EPEVTQTPSHQVTQMGQEVILRCVPISNHLYFYWYRQILGQKVEFLVSFYNNEISEKSEIFDDQFSVERPDGSNFTLKIRSTKLEDSAMYFCASCNLRTGSGEQYFGPGTRLTVT.

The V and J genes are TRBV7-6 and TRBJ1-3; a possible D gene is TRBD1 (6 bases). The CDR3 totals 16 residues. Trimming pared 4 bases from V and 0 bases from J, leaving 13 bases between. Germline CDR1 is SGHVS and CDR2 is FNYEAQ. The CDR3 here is CASSSQDRSSGNTIYF. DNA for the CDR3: TGTGCCAGCAGCTCCCAAGACAGGAGCTCTGGAAACACCATATATTTT. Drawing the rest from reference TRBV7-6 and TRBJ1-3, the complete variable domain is GAGVSQSPRYKVTKRGQDVALRCDPISGHVSLYWYRQALGQGPEFLTYFNYEAQQDKSGLPNDRFSAERPEGSISTLTIQRTEQRDSAMYRCASSSQDRSSGNTIYFGEGSWLTVV.

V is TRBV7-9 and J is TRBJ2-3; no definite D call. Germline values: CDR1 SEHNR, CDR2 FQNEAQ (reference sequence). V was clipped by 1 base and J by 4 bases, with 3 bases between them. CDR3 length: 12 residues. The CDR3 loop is CASSLGPDTQYF. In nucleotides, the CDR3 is TGTGCCAGCAGCTTAGGGCCAGATACGCAGTATTTT. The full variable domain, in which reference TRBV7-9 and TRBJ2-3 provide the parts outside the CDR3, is DTGVSQNPRHKITKRGQNVTFRCDPISEHNRLYWYRQTLGQGPEFLTYFQNEAQLEKSRLLSDRFSAERPKGSFSTLEIQRTEQGDSAMYLCASSLGPDTQYFGPGTRLTVL.

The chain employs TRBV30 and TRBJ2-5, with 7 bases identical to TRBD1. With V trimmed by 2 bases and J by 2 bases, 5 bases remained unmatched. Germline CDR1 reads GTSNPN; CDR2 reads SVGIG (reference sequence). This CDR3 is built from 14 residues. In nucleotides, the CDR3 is TGTGCCTGGAGTCCGGGACAGAAGCAAGAGACCCAGTACTTC. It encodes CAWSPGQKQETQYF.

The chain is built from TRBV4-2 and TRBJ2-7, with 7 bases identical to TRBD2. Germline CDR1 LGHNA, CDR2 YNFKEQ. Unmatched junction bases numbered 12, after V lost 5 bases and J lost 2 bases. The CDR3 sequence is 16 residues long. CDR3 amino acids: CASSAQGASGTYEQYF. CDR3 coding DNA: TGTGCCAGCAGCGCCCAAGGGGCTAGCGGAACCTACGAGCAGTACTTC.

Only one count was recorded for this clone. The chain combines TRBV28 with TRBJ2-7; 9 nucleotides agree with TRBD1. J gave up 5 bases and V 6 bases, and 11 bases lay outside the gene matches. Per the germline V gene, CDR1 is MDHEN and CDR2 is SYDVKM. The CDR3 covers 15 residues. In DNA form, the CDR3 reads TGTGCCAGCAGGTCTTCCGGGACAGGGACTCACGAGCAGTACTTC. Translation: CASRSSGTGTHEQYF.

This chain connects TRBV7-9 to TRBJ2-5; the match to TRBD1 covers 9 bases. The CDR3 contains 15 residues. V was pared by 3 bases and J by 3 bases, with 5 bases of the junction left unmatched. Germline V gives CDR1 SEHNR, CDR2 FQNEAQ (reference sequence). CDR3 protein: CASSLMGQGKETQYF. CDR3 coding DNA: TGTGCCAGCAGCTTGATGGGACAGGGAAAAGAGACCCAGTACTTC.